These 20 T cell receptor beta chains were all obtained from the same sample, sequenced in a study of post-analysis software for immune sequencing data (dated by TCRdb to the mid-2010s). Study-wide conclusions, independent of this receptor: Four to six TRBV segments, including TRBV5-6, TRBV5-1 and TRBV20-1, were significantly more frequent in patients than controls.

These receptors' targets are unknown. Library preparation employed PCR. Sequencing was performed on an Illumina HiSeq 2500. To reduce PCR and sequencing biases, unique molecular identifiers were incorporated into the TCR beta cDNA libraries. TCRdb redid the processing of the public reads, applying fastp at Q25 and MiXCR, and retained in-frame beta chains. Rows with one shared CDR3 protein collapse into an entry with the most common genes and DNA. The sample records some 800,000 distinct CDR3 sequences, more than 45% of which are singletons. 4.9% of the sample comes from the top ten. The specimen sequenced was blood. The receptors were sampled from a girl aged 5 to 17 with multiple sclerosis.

As DNA, the CDR3 is TGTGCCAGCACGAAGAGGGCTGAAGCTTTCTTT. Encoded protein: CASTKRAEAFF. V is TRBV6-4 and J is TRBJ1-1; D is unresolved. Germline lookup yields CDR1 MRHNA and CDR2 SNTAGT. The CDR3 extends over 11 amino acids. The V gene lost 7 bases and the J gene lost 6 bases, with 9 bases spanning the gap.

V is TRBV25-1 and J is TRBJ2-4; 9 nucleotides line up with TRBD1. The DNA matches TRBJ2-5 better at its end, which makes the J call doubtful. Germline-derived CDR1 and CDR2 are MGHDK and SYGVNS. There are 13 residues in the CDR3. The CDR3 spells CASSWTGAETQYF. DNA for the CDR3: TGTGCCAGCAGTTGGACAGGGGCAGAGACCCAGTACTTC.

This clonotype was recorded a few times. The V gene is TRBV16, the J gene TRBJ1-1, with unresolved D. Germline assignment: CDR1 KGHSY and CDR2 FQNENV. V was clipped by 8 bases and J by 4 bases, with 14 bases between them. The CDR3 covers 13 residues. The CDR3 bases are TGTGCCAGCTCCACGGGTAGAGGCACTGAAGCTTTCTTT. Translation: CASSTGRGTEAFF.

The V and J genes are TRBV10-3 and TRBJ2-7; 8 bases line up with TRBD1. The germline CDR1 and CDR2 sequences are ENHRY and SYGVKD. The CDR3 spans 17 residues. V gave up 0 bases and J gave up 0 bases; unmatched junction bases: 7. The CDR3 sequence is CAISESRSTGVSYEQYF. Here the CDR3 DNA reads TGTGCCATCAGTGAGTCGAGGTCGACAGGGGTCTCCTACGAGCAGTACTTC.

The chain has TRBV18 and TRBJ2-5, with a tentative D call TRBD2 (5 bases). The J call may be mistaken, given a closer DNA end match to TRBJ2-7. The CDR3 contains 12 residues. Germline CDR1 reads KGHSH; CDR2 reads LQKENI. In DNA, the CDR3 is TGTGCCAGCTCACCACTAGCGAACGAGCAGTACTTC. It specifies CASSPLANEQYF.

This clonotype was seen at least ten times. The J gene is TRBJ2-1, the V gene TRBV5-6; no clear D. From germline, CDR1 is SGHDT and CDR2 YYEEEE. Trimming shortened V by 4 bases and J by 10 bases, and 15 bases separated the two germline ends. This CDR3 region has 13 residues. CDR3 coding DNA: TGTGCCAGCAGCCTATCGTGGCTGGCGGAGCAGTTCTTC. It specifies CASSLSWLAEQFF.

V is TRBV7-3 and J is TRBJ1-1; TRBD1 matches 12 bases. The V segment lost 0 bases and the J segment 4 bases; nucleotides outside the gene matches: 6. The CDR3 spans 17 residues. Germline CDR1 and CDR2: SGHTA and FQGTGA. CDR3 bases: TGTGCCAGCAGCTTAACTCCTCTGGGACAGGGGGCCACTGAAGCTTTCTTT. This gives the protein CASSLTPLGQGATEAFF. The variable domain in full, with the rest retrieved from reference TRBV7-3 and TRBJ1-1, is GAGVSQTPSNKVTEKGKYVELRCDPISGHTALYWYRQSLGQGPEFLIYFQGTGAADDSGLPNDRFFAVRPEGSVSTLKIQRTERGDSAVYLCASSLTPLGQGATEAFFGQGTRLTVV.

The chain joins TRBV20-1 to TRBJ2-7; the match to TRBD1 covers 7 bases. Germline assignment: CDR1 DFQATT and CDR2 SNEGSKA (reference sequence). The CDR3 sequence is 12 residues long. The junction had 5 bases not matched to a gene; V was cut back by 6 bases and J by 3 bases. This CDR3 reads CSAIRDSYEQYF. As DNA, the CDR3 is TGCAGTGCCATCCGGGACAGCTACGAGCAGTACTTC.

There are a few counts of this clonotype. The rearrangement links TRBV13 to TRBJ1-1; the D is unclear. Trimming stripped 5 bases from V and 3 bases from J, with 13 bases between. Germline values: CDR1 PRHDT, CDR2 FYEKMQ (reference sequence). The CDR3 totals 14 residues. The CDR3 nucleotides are TGTGCCAGCAGCCGGAAGGTGTGGGACACTGAAGCTTTCTTT. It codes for CASSRKVWDTEAFF.

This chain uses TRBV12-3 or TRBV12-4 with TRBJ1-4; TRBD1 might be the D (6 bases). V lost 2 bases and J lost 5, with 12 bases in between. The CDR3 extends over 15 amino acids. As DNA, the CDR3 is TGTGCCAGCAGTTTACTCGGACAGCCGAATGAAAAACTGTTTTTT. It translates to CASSLLGQPNEKLFF.

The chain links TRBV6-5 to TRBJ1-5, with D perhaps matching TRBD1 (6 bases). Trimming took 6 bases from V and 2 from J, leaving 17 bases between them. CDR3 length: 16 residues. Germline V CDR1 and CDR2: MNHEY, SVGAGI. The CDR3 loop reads CASSPQGGSGNQPQHF. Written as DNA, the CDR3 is TGTGCCAGCAGCCCGCAAGGGGGGTCCGGCAATCAGCCCCAGCATTTT.

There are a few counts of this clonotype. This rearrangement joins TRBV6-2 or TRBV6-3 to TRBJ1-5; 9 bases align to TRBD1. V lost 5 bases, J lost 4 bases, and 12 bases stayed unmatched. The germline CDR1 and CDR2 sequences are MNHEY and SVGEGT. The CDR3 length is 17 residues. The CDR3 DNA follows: TGTGCCAGCAGTCGCCCAAACCGGGACAGGGCTAATCAGCCCCAGCATTTT. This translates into CASSRPNRDRANQPQHF.

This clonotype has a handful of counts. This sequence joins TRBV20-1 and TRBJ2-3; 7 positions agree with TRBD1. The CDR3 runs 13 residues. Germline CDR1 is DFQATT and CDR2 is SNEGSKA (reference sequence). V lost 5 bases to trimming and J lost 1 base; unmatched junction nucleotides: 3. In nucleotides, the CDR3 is TGCAGTGCTGGTACAGGGGGCACAGATACGCAGTATTTT. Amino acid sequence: CSAGTGGTDTQYF.

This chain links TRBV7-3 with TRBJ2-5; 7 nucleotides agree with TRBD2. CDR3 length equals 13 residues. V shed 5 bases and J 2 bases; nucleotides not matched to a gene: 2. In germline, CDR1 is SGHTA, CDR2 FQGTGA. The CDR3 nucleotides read TGTGCCAGCAGCCGGACTAGACAAGAGACCCAGTACTTC. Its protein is CASSRTRQETQYF.

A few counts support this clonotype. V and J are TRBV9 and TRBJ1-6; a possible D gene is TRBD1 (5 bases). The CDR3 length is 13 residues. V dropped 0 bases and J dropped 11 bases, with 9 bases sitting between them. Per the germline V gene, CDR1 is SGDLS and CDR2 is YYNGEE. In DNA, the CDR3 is TGTGCCAGCAGCGTAGCTGAGGGGACACCCCTCCACTTT. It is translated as CASSVAEGTPLHF.

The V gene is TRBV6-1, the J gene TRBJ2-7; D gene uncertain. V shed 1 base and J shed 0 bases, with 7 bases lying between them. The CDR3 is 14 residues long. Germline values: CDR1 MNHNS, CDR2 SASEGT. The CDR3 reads CASSEVSISYEQYF. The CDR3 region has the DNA TGTGCCAGCAGTGAAGTCTCGATCTCCTACGAGCAGTACTTC.

The CDR3 DNA follows: TGTGCCAGTTGGACGGTGGCGGAGTCTTGGGGCTACACCTTC. As protein: CASWTVAESWGYTF. This chain joins TRBV6-2 or TRBV6-3 and TRBJ1-2; D gene unclear. The V end was cut by 9 bases, the J end by 8 bases, with 22 bases between. This CDR3 contains 14 residues. CDR1 and CDR2 from the germline V gene are MNHEY and SVGEGT.

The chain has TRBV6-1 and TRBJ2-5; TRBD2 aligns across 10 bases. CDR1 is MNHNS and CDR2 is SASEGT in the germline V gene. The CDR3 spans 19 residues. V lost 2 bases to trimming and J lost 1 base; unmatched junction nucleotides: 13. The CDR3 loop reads CASSEPRASGSPRQETQYF. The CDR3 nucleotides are TGTGCCAGCAGTGAACCCAGGGCTAGCGGGAGTCCTCGCCAAGAGACCCAGTACTTC.

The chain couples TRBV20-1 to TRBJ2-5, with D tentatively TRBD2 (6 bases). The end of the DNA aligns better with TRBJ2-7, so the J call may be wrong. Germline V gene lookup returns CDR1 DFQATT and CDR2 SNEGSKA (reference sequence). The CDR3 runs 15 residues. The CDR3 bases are TGCAGTGCTAGAGACTCCCCGGGACTGGTTCCCGAGCAGTACTTC. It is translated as CSARDSPGLVPEQYF.

The CDR3 loop reads CASSLVSEKLFF. The CDR3, as DNA: TGTGCCAGCAGCTTAGTCAGCGAAAAACTGTTTTTT. The rearrangement joins TRBV7-2 to TRBJ1-4; D is unclear. This CDR3 comprises 12 residues. V was clipped by 1 base and J by 8 bases, with 5 bases between them. Germline CDR1 is SGHTA and CDR2 is FQGNSA.